One TCR beta chain is described in this entry. The V gene lost 7 bases and the J gene lost 2 bases, with 12 bases spanning the gap. The germline V gene has CDR1 GTSNPN and CDR2 SVGIG (reference sequence). The CDR3 is 13 amino acids. The study ran the assay at deep level. TCRdb's copy holds only in-frame clones and misses some; the assay was immunoSEQ multiplex PCR. The sample yields 2 million to 2.5 million clones, roughly 90% seen once. The data were taken from a study of shared clonotypes between healthy human individuals. The source material was naive CD4+ T cells from PBMCs. Subset described: CD45RA+ positively selected. This clonotype originated in a man younger than 30 in good health. Some clones in this sample may be carry-over from other donors' samples. The chain links TRBV30 to TRBJ2-1; D unclear. CDR3 amino acids: CAFTKGPYNEQFF. CDR3 nucleotides: TGTGCCTTTACCAAGGGCCCCTACAATGAGCAGTTCTTC.